Listed below are T cell receptor beta chains from one sample, sequenced in a study of technical replicates of blood from a handful of donors. Only in-frame clones appear in the TCRdb table, and some are missing; sequencing was by immunoSEQ multiplex PCR. The sample consists of about 76,000 clones, roughly nine tenths of them appearing once. Material for sequencing was T cells isolated from PBMCs. These receptors all come from a human donor in good health. Both conserved end residues are part of each CDR3. Each record gives: J gene, D gene, V gene, CDR3 DNA, CDR3 protein. A D gene is named only where the DNA matches it firmly.

>TRBJ1-2|-|TRBV2
TGTGCCAGCAGTGACTTCGGCTATGGCTACACCTTC
CASSDFGYGYTF
>TRBJ2-3|-|TRBV4-2
TGTGCCAGCAGCCGGATCCCAGGGGCGCTCACAGATACGCAGTATTTT
CASSRIPGALTDTQYF
>TRBJ2-1|-|TRBV7-9
TGTGCCAGCGGTGGGAGCTACTACAATGAGCAGTTCTTC
CASGGSYYNEQFF
>TRBJ1-6|TRBD1|TRBV7-8
TGTGCCAGCAGCTCCGAACCTCTTCAGGGGGCGGGTTCACCCCTCCACTTT
CASSSEPLQGAGSPLHF
>TRBJ2-7|TRBD1|TRBV29-1
TGCAGCGCCACCCAGAGGGGACAGGGGGCATCGGGGGAGCAGTACTTC
CSATQRGQGASGEQYF
>TRBJ2-2|-|TRBV20-1
TGCAGTGCGAGGAACACCGGGGAGCTGTTTTTT
CSARNTGELFF
>TRBJ2-3|TRBD2|TRBV5-1
TGCGCCAGCAGCTCTGGGACTAGCGGGGTCACAGATACGCAGTATTTT
CASSSGTSGVTDTQYF
>TRBJ2-1|TRBD2|TRBV19
TGTGCCAGTAGAGACAGGGGACTAGCGGGAGTCTCTTCTGAGCAGTTCTTC
CASRDRGLAGVSSEQFF
>TRBJ2-7|TRBD2|TRBV15
TGTGCCACCAGCGTAGGGAGGGAGGGCAGCGAGCAGTACTTC
CATSVGREGSEQYF
>TRBJ2-3|TRBD1|TRBV6-6
TGTGCCAGCAGTTTCCTGGGACAGGAAATCGCAGATACGCAGTATTTT
CASSFLGQEIADTQYF
>TRBJ2-7|-|TRBV7-9
TGTGCCAGCAGCTCTGGGGAGGAGCAGTACTTC
CASSSGEEQYF
>TRBJ2-7|-|TRBV19
TGTGCCAGTAGTAGGAGGGGGGGGTTCTCCTACGAGCAGTACTTC
CASSRRGGFSYEQYF
>TRBJ2-2|-|TRBV29-1
TGCAGCGCCCGGGAAGTCGGGGAGCTGTTTTTT
CSAREVGELFF
>TRBJ2-7|-|TRBV13
TGTGCCAGCAGCCAAGTCCTAGGGAGGGAGCAGTACTTC
CASSQVLGREQYF
>TRBJ2-5|-|TRBV9
TGTGCCAGCGCGGGGCGAGGAGTGGAAGAGACCCAGTACTTC
CASAGRGVEETQYF
>TRBJ2-1|-|TRBV7-9
TGTGCCAGCAGCTCCCCAGTGAGGGCCTCCTACAATGAGCAGTTCTTC
CASSSPVRASYNEQFF
>TRBJ2-5|TRBD1|TRBV28
TGTGCCAGCAGTCGAGGACAGGGACGAGAGACCCAGTACTTC
CASSRGQGRETQYF
>TRBJ2-5|-|TRBV10-3
TGTGCCATCAGTGAGGGGTCGGGAAGGGGGAAAGAGACCCAGTACTTC
CAISEGSGRGKETQYF